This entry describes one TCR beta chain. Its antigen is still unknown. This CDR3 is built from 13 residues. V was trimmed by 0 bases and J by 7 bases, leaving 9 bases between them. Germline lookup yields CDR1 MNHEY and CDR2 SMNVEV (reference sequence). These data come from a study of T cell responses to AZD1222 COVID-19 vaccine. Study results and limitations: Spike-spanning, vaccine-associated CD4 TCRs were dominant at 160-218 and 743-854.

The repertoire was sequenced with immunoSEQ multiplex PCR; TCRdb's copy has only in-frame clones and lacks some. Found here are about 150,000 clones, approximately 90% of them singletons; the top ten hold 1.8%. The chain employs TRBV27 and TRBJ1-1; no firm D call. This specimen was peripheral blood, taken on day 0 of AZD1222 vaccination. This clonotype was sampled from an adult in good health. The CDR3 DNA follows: TGTGCCAGCAGTTTATCGTCGGCAGTTGAAGCTTTCTTT. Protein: CASSLSSAVEAFF.